This T cell receptor beta chain was documented in a study of patients and donors after allogeneic stem cell transplantation. TCRdb called the RT-PCR reads again in MiXCR, with one record for every CDR3 protein. In the table there are about 150,000 distinct CDR3 sequences, roughly 35% of which are singletons. This clonotype occurred a few times. This sequence originates from a human donor who was either an allogeneic HSCT recipient or a stem cell or donor lymphocyte infusion donor (not recorded which). It is not recorded whose cells these are; they may come from a transplant donor. Sequenced sample: blood, either unsorted or a sorted T cell fraction (not recorded which).

The CDR3 region is CASSYSVRLNTEAFF. CDR3 DNA sequence: TGTGCCAGCAGTTACTCGGTCAGACTGAACACTGAAGCTTTCTTT. The chain joins TRBV6-5 to TRBJ1-1; D remains ambiguous. The CDR3 sequence is 15 residues long. The V end lost 0 bases, the J end lost 0 bases, and 8 bases lay between the germline ends. Germline CDR1 MNHEY, CDR2 SVGAGI.